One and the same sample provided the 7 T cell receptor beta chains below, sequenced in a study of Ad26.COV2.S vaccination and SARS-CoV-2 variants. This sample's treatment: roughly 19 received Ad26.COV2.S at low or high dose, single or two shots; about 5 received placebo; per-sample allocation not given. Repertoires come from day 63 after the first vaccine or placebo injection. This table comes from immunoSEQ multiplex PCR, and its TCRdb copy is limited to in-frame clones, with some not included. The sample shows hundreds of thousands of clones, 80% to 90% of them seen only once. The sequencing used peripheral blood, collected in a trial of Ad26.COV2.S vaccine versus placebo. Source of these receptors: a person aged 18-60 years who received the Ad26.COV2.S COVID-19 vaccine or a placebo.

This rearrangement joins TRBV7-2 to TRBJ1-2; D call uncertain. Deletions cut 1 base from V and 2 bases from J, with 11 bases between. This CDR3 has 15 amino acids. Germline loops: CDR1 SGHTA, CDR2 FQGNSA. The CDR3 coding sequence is TGTGCCAGCAGCTTAGTACCGACGGGGAACTATGGCTACACCTTC. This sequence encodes CASSLVPTGNYGYTF.

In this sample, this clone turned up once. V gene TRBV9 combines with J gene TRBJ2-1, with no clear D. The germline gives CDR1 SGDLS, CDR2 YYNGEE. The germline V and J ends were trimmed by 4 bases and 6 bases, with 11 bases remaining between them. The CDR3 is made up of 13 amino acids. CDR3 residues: CASSPTRVNEQFF. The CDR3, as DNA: TGTGCCAGCAGCCCCACCCGAGTCAATGAGCAGTTCTTC.

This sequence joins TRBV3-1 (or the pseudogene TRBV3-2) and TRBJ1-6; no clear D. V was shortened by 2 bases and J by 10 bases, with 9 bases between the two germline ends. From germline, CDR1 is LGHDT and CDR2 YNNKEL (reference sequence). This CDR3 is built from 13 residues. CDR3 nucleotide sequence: TGTGCCAGCAGCCAATTCGCTGGGTCACCCCTCCACTTT. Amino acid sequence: CASSQFAGSPLHF.

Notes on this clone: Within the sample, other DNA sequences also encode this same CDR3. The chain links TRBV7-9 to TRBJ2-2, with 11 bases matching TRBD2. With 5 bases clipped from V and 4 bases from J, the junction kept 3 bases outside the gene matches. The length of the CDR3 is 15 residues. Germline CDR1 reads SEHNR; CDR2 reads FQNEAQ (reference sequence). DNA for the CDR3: TGTGCCAGCAGCCCCGGGACTAGCGGCACCGGGGAGCTGTTTTTT. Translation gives CASSPGTSGTGELFF.

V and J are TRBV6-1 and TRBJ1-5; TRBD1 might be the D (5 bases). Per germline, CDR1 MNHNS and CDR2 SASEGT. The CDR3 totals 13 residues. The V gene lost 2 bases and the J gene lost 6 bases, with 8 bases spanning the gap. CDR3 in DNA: TGTGCCAGCAGTGAACGGAGGGGTCAGCCCCAGCATTTT. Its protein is CASSERRGQPQHF.

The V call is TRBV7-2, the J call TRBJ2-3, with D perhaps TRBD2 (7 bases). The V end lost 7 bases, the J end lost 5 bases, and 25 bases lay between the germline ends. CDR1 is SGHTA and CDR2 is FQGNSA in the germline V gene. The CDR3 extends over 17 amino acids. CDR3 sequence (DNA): TGTGCCAGCACCCGACTCGGGGGCGGGGGCACTATAGATACGCAGTATTTT. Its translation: CASTRLGGGGTIDTQYF.

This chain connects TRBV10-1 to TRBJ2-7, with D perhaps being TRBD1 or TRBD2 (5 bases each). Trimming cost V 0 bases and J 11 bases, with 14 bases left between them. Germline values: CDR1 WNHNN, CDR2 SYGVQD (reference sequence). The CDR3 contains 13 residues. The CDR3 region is CASSESGTSWEYF. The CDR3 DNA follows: TGCGCCAGCAGTGAGTCCGGGACCTCCTGGGAGTACTTC.